This entry concerns a single T cell receptor (beta chain). Unique molecular identifiers were incorporated when the TCRbeta library was constructed. TCRdb independently ran MiXCR on the PCR reads; one entry per CDR3 protein. The table lists roughly 500,000 distinct CDR3 sequences, about 31% of them singletons. The data originate from a study of T-cell reconstitution after alpha-beta-depleted transplantation in children. The trim removed 6 bases at V and 7 bases at J, leaving 9 bases unmatched. Germline lookup yields CDR1 LNHDA and CDR2 SQIVND (reference sequence). This CDR3 comprises 14 residues. The receptor's source is a human donor who donated a stem cell graft to a child with aplastic anemia. The source material was PBMCs from the stem cell graft donor, sampled from the stem cell graft. The rearrangement uses TRBV19 and TRBJ1-5; 7 bases match TRBD1. The CDR3 nucleotides are TGTGCCAGTAGCCTTACAGGGGAGGGACAGCCCCAGCATTTT. It encodes CASSLTGEGQPQHF.